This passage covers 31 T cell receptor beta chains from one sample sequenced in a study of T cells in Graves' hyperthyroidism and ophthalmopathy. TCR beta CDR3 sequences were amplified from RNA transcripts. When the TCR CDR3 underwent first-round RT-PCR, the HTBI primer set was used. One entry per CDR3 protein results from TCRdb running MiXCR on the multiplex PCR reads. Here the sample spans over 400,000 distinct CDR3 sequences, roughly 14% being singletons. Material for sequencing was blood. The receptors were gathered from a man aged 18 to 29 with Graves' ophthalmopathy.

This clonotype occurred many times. DNA of the CDR3: TGTGCCAGCGGTAGCGGGGGGAGCTCCTACAATGAGCAGTTCTTC. This codes for CASGSGGSSYNEQFF. The chain uses TRBV11-2 and TRBJ2-1; 10 nucleotides line up with TRBD2. The length of the CDR3 is 15 residues. The germline V gene has CDR1 SGHAT and CDR2 FQNNGV. Germline trimming cut 8 bases from V and 0 bases from J; bases unmatched to any gene: 4. The entire variable domain, with the rest obtained from reference TRBV11-2 and TRBJ2-1, is as follows: EAGVAQSPRYKIIEKRQSVAFWCNPISGHATLYWYQQILGQGPKLLIQFQNNGVVDDSQLPKDRFSAERLKGVDSTLKIQPAKLEDSAVYLCASGSGGSSYNEQFFGPGTRLTVL.

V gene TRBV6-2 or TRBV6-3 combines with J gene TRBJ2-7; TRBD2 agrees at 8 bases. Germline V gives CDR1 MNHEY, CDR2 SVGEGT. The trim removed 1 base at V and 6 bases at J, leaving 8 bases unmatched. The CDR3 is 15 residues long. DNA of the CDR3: TGTGCCAGCAGTTACTATCCAGCGGGAGAAACCGAGCAGTACTTC. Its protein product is CASSYYPAGETEQYF.

The CDR3 spells CSANTGLAVEQYF. The CDR3, as DNA: TGCAGTGCAAATACGGGACTAGCAGTCGAGCAGTACTTC. The rearrangement uses TRBV20-1 and TRBJ2-7; 9 nucleotides align to TRBD2. The length of the CDR3 is 13 residues. The V gene's germline CDR1 is DFQATT and CDR2 SNEGSKA (reference sequence). The trim removed 6 bases at V and 6 bases at J, leaving 9 bases unmatched.

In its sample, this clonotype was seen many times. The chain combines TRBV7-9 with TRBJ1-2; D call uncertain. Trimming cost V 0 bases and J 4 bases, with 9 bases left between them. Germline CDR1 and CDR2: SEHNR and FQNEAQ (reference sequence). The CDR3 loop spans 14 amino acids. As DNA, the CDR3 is TGTGCCAGCAGCTTAGCCCCAGTAGTCTATGGCTACACCTTC. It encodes CASSLAPVVYGYTF.

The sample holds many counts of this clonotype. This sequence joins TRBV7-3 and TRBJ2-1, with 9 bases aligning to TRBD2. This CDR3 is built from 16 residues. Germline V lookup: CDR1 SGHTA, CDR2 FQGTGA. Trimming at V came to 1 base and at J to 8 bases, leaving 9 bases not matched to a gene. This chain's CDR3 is CASSLRGTSPQYEQFF. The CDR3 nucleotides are TGTGCCAGCAGCTTAAGAGGGACTAGCCCCCAGTATGAGCAGTTCTTC.

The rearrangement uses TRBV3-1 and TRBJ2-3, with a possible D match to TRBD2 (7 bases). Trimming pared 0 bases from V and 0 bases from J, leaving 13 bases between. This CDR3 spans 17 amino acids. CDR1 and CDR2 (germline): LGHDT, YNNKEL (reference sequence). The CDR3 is CASSQDVAGASTDTQYF. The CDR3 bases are TGTGCCAGCAGCCAAGACGTGGCGGGGGCCAGCACAGATACGCAGTATTTT.

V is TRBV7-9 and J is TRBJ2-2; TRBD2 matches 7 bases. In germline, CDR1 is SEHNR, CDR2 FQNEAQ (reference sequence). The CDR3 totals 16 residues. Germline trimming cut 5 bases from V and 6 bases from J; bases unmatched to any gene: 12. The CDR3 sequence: CASSQSGEDLSGELFF. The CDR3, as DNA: TGTGCCAGCAGCCAAAGCGGGGAGGATCTCTCCGGGGAGCTGTTTTTT.

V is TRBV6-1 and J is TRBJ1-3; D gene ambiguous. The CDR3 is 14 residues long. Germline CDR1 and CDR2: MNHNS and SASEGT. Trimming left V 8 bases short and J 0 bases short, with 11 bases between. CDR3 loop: CASLALSSGNTIYF. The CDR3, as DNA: TGTGCCAGCCTTGCCCTGAGCTCTGGAAACACCATATATTTT.

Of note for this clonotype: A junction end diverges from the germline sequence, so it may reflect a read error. The CDR3 bases are TGTGCCAGCCGGTTGACCAGAGCGACCTACGGGCAGTACTTC. Translation gives CASRLTRATYGQYF. The chain is built from TRBV27 and TRBJ2-7; D is unresolved. Germline V gene lookup returns CDR1 MNHEY and CDR2 SMNVEV (reference sequence). This CDR3 spans 14 amino acids.

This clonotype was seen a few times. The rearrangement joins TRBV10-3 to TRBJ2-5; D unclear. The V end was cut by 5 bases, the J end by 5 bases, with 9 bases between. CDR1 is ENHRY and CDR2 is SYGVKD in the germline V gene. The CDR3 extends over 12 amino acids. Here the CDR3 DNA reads TGTGCCATCAGTAGCCCGCAGGAGACCCAGTACTTC. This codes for CAISSPQETQYF.

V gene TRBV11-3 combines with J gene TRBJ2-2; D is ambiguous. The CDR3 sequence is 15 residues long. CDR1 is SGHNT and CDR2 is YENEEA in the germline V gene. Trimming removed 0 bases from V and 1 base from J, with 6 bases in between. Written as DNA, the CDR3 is TGTGCCAGCAGCTTAGAATCTGGGAACACCGGGGAGCTGTTTTTT. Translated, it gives CASSLESGNTGELFF.

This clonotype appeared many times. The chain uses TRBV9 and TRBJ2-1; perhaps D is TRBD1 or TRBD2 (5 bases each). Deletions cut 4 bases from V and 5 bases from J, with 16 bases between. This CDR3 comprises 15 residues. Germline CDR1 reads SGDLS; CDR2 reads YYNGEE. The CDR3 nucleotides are TGTGCCAGCAGCCGGGGCTCCGGGGTGCACAATGAGCAGTTCTTC. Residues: CASSRGSGVHNEQFF.

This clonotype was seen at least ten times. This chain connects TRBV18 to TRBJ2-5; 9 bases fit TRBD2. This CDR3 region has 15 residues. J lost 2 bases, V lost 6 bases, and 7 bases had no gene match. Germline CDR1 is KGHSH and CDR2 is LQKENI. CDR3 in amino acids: CASSPGLAGQETQYF. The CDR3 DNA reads TGTGCCAGCTCCCCGGGGCTAGCGGGACAAGAGACCCAGTACTTC.

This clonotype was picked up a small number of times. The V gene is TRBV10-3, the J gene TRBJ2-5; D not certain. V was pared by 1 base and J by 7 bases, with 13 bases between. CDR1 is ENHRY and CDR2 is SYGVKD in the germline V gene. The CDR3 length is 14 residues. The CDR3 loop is CAISELESPGTQYF. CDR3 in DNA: TGTGCCATCAGTGAGTTAGAGTCCCCCGGGACCCAGTACTTC.

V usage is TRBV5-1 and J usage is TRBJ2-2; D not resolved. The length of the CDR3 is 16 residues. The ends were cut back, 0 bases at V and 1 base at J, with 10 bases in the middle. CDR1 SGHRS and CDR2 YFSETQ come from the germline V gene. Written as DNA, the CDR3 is TGCGCCAGCAGCTTGGAGGGCAGGAGGAACACCGGGGAGCTGTTTTTT. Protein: CASSLEGRRNTGELFF.

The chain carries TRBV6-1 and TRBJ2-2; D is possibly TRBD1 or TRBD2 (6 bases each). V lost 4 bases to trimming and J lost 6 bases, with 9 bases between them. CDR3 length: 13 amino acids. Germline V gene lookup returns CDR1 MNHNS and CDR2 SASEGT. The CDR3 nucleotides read TGTGCCAGCAGTGGCCGGGGGCCCGGGGAGCTGTTTTTT. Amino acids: CASSGRGPGELFF.

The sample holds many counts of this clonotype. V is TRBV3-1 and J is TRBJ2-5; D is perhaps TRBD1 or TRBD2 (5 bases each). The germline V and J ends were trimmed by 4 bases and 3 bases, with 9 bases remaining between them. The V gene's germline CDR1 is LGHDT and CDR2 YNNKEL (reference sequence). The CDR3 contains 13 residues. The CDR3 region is CASSRGTKETQYF. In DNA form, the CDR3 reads TGTGCCAGCAGCCGAGGGACCAAAGAGACCCAGTACTTC.

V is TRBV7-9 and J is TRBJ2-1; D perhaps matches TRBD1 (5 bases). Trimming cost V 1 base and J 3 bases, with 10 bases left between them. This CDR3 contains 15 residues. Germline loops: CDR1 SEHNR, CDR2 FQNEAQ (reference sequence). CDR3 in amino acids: CASSLVQDVYNEQFF. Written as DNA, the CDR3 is TGTGCCAGCAGCTTAGTACAGGACGTCTACAATGAGCAGTTCTTC.

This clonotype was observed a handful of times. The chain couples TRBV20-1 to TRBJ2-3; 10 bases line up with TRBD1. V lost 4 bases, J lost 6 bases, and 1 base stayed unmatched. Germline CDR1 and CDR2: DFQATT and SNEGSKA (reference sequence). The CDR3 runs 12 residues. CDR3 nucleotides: TGCAGTGCTACGACAGGGGGCGATACGCAGTATTTT. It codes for CSATTGGDTQYF.

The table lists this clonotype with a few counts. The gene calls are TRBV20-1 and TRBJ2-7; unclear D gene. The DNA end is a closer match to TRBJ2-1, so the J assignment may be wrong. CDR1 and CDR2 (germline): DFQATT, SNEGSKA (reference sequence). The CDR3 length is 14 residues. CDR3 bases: TGCAGTGCTAGAGTGGGTGGGCCGTCCTACGAGCAGTTCTTC. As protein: CSARVGGPSYEQFF.

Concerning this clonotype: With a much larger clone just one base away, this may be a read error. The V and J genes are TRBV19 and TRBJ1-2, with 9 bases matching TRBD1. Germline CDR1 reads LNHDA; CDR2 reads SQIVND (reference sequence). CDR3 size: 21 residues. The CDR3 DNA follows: TGTGCCAGTAGACTACAGGGGGCGCCGATTGTCTGGCCAAACCGTAACTATGGCTGCACCTTC. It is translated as CASRLQGAPIVWPNRNYGCTF.

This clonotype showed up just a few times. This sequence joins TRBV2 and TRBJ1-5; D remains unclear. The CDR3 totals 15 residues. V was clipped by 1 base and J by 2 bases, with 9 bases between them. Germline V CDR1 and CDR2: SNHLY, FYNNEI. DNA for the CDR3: TGTGCCAGCAGTGAAGAAGCTATGGGCAATCAGCCCCAGCATTTT. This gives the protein CASSEEAMGNQPQHF.

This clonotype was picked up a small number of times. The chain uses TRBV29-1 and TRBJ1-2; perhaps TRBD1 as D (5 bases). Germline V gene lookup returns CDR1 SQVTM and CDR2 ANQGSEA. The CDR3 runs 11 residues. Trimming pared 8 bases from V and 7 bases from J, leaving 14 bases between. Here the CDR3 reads CSFLSGAGYTF. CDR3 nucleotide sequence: TGCAGCTTTTTGTCTGGGGCTGGCTACACCTTC.

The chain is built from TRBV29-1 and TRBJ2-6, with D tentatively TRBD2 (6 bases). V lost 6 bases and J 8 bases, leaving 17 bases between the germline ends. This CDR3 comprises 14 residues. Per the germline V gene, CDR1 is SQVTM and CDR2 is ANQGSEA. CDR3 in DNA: TGCAGCGTCGCGGGGACTGCTGGAACCAACGTCCTGACTTTC. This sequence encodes CSVAGTAGTNVLTF.

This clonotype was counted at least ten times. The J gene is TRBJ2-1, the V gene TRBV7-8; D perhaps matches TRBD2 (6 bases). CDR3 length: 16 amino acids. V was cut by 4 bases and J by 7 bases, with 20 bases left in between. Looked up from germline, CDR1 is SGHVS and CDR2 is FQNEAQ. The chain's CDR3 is CASSSRGAGLSNEQFF. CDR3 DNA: TGTGCCAGCAGCTCCCGTGGGGCGGGGTTAAGTAATGAGCAGTTCTTC.

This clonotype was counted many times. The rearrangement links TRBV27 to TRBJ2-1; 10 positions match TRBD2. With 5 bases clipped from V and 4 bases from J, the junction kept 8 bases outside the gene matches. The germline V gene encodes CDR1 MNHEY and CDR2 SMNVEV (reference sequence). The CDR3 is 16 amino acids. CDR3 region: CASSLQGLASYNEQFF. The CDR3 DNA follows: TGTGCCAGCAGTCTCCAGGGACTAGCGAGTTACAATGAGCAGTTCTTC.

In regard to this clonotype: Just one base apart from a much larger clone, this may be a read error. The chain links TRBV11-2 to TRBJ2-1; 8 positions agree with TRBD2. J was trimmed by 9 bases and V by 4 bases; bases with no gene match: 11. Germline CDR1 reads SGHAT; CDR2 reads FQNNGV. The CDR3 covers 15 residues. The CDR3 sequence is CASSSEAGGGGEQFF. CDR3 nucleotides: TGTGCCAGCAGCTCAGAGGCGGGGGGCGGAGGTGAGCAGTTCTTC.

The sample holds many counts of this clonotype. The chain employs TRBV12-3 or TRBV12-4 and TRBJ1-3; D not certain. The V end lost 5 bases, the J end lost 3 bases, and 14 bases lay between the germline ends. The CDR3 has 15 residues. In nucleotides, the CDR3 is TGTGCCAGCAGTGCCGACACTCGTAGTGGAAACACCATATATTTT. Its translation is CASSADTRSGNTIYF.

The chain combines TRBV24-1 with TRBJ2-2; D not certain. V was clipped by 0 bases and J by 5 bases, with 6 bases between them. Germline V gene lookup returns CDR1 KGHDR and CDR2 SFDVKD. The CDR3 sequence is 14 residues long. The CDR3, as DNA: TGTGCCACCAGTGATTTGCATCCAACCGGGGAGCTGTTTTTT. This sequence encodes CATSDLHPTGELFF.

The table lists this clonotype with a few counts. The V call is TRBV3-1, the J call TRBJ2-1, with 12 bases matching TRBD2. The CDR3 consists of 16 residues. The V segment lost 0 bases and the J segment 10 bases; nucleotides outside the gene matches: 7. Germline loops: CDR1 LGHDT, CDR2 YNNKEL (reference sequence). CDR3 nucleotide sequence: TGTGCCAGCAGCCAAGATATGACTAGCGGGAGTCACGAGCAGTTCTTC. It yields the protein CASSQDMTSGSHEQFF.

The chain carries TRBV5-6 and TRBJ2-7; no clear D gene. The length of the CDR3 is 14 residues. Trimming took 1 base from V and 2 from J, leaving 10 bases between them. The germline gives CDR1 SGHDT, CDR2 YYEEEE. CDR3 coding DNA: TGTGCCAGCAGCTTGAAGGGTTTCCCCTACGAGCAGTACTTC. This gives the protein CASSLKGFPYEQYF.